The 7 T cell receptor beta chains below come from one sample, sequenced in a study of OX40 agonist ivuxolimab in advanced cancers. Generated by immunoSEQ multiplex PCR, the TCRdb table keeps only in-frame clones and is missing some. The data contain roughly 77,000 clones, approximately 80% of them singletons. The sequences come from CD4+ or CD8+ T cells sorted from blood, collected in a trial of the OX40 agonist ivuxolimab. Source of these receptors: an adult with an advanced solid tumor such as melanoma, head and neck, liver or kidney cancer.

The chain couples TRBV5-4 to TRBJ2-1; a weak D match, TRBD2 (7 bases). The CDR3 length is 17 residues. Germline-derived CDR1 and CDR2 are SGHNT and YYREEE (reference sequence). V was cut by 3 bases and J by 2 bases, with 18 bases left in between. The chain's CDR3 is CASSSRGGGGTYNEQFF. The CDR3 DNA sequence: TGTGCCAGCAGCTCCCGTGGTGGCGGGGGCACCTACAATGAGCAGTTCTTC.

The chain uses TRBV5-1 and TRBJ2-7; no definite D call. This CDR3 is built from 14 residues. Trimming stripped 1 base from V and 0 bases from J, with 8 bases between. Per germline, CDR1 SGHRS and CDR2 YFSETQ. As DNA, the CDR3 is TGCGCCAGCAGCTTGACGGTAACCTCCTACGAGCAGTACTTC. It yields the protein CASSLTVTSYEQYF.

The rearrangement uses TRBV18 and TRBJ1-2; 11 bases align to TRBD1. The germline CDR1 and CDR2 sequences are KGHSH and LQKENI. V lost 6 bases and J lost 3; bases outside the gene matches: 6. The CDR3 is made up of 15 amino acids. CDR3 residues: CASSASGQGDYGYTF. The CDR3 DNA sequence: TGTGCCAGCTCCGCCTCGGGACAGGGGGACTATGGCTACACCTTC.

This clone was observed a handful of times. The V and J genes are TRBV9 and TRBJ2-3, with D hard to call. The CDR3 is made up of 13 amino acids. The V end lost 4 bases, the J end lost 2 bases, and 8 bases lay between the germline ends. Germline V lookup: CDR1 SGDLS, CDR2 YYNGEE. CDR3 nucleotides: TGTGCCAGCAGCAATCCGCACACAGATACGCAGTATTTT. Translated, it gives CASSNPHTDTQYF.

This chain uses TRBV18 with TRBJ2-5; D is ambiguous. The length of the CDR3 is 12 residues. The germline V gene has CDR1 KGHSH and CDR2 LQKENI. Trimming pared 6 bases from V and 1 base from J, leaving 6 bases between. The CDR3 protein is CASSTSQETQYF. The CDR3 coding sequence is TGTGCCAGCTCCACCAGCCAAGAGACCCAGTACTTC.

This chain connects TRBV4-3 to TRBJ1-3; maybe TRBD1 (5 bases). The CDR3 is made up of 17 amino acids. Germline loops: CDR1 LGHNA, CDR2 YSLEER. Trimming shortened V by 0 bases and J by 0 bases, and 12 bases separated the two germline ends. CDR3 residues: CASSQEGGSHSGNTIYF. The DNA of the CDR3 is TGCGCCAGCAGCCAAGAGGGGGGGTCCCACTCTGGAAACACCATATATTTT.

The DNA for the CDR3 is TGTGCCAGCAGTTCGACACCGCTGGCCCTAAAAGCCTACGAGCAGTACTTC. It codes for CASSSTPLALKAYEQYF. The chain links TRBV2 to TRBJ2-7; no definite D call. In germline, CDR1 is SNHLY, CDR2 FYNNEI. The CDR3 runs 17 residues. V lost 5 bases and J lost 2, with 22 bases in between.